These 17 T cell receptor beta chains were sequenced from one sample in a study of blood T cell repertoires in COVID-19. Clones were read by immunoSEQ multiplex PCR, and TCRdb kept only the in-frame ones, dropping some. The repertoire holds over 200,000 clones, with about 92% as singletons. Sequenced input: peripheral blood. Receptors were obtained from a man aged 25 to 40 with acute or convalescent COVID-19.

The V and J genes are TRBV4-2 and TRBJ2-1; 13 nucleotides match TRBD2. The CDR3 has 20 amino acids. The germline gives CDR1 LGHNA, CDR2 YNFKEQ. J lost 5 bases, V lost 4 bases, and 17 bases had no gene match. CDR3 amino acids: CASSRLGTSGLAGKNNEQFF. The CDR3 DNA sequence: TGTGCCAGCAGCCGTTTGGGGACTTCGGGACTAGCGGGGAAAAACAATGAGCAGTTCTTC.

The chain uses TRBV9 and TRBJ2-1; 11 bases are a match to TRBD2. The germline CDR1 and CDR2 sequences are SGDLS and YYNGEE. The CDR3 runs to 14 residues. V gave up 1 base and J gave up 13 bases; unmatched junction bases: 7. For the CDR3, the DNA is TGTGCCAGCAGCGTAATTAGCGGGAGGGCCCCTCAGTTCTTC. This translates into CASSVISGRAPQFF.

The chain couples TRBV7-9 to TRBJ1-2; TRBD1 agrees at 9 bases. There are 17 residues in the CDR3. Germline lookup yields CDR1 SEHNR and CDR2 FQNEAQ (reference sequence). The junction had 18 bases not matched to a gene; V was cut back by 5 bases and J by 8 bases. The CDR3 region has the DNA TGTGCCAGCAGCCAGTTACAGGGGGCGCGGATGGCTCGGGGCTACACCTTC. Its protein is CASSQLQGARMARGYTF. Full variable domain (missing parts from reference TRBV7-9 and TRBJ1-2): DTGVSQNPRHKITKRGQNVTFRCDPISEHNRLYWYRQTLGQGPEFLTYFQNEAQLEKSRLLSDRFSAERPKGSFSTLEIQRTEQGDSAMYLCASSQLQGARMARGYTFGSGTRLTVV.

The gene calls are TRBV28 and TRBJ2-7; 10 nucleotides align to TRBD2. The germline gives CDR1 MDHEN, CDR2 SYDVKM. The V segment lost 6 bases and the J segment 2 bases; nucleotides outside the gene matches: 4. The CDR3 length is 14 residues. The CDR3 region has the DNA TGTGCCAGCAGGCCAAGCGGGAGGGCCTACGAGCAGTACTTC. It is translated as CASRPSGRAYEQYF.

This chain joins TRBV24-1 and TRBJ2-5; the match to TRBD1 covers 10 bases. With V trimmed by 3 bases and J by 10 bases, 16 bases remained unmatched. CDR3 length: 17 residues. Germline V CDR1 and CDR2: KGHDR, SFDVKD. The CDR3: CATSDTKRRDRGLDQYF. The DNA of the CDR3 is TGTGCCACCAGTGATACTAAAAGGCGAGACAGGGGGCTGGACCAGTACTTC.

This clone appeared once. V is TRBV5-4 and J is TRBJ2-5; possible D gene TRBD2, 7 bases. CDR3 length: 14 amino acids. V dropped 3 bases and J dropped 3 bases, with 12 bases sitting between them. CDR1 and CDR2 (germline): SGHNT, YYREEE (reference sequence). CDR3 residues: CASSSRGGEETQYF. The CDR3 coding sequence is TGTGCCAGCAGCTCCCGCGGGGGCGAAGAGACCCAGTACTTC.

The genes are TRBV6-5 and TRBJ2-1; 7 bases map to TRBD1. The J segment lost 5 bases and the V segment lost 5 bases, leaving 9 bases of the junction unmatched. CDR3 size: 15 residues. CDR1 is MNHEY and CDR2 is SVGAGI in the germline V gene. The CDR3 region has the DNA TGTGCCAGCAGTAGCCCGACAGGGTTTGACAATGAGCAGTTCTTC. Translating it yields CASSSPTGFDNEQFF.

V usage is TRBV5-1 and J usage is TRBJ2-3; D may be TRBD2 (6 bases). The CDR3 covers 14 residues. V was shortened by 0 bases and J by 4 bases, with 9 bases between the two germline ends. In germline, CDR1 is SGHRS, CDR2 YFSETQ. CDR3: CASSLGLVSDTQYF. In DNA, the CDR3 is TGCGCCAGCAGCTTGGGACTAGTCTCAGATACGCAGTATTTT.

This rearrangement joins TRBV11-2 to TRBJ2-3, with 8 positions matching TRBD2. V dropped 3 bases and J dropped 3; count of bases not matched to a gene: 5. Germline-derived CDR1 and CDR2 are SGHAT and FQNNGV. The CDR3 is 15 amino acids. The CDR3 loop reads CASSLAGGITDTQYF. The CDR3 nucleotides read TGTGCCAGCAGCTTGGCGGGGGGTATAACAGATACGCAGTATTTT.

The V and J genes are TRBV10-1 and TRBJ2-7; TRBD2 might be the D (6 bases). V dropped 2 bases and J dropped 3 bases, with 8 bases sitting between them. Germline V gene data show CDR1 as WNHNN and CDR2 as SYGVQD (reference sequence). CDR3 length: 13 residues. Here the CDR3 reads CASSEGGLYEQYF. In DNA, the CDR3 is TGCGCCAGCAGTGAGGGGGGACTCTACGAGCAGTACTTC.

The chain recombines TRBV18 with TRBJ1-2; the D gene is possibly TRBD1 (6 bases). The length of the CDR3 is 13 residues. CDR1 is KGHSH, CDR2 LQKENI, per germline. V was trimmed by 6 bases and J by 5 bases, leaving 13 bases between them. The CDR3 protein is CASSGDRKYGYTF. CDR3 sequence (DNA): TGTGCCAGCTCGGGCGACAGGAAGTATGGCTACACCTTC.

V and J are TRBV6-2 or TRBV6-3 and TRBJ2-1; 9 nucleotides agree with TRBD2. CDR3 size: 15 residues. Per germline, CDR1 MNHEY and CDR2 SVGEGT. V dropped 0 bases and J dropped 7; count of bases not matched to a gene: 4. The chain's CDR3 is CASSYSRLAGNEQFF. The CDR3 DNA follows: TGTGCCAGCAGTTACTCCCGGCTAGCGGGAAATGAGCAGTTCTTC.

The chain employs TRBV28 and TRBJ1-5; D ambiguous. The CDR3 is 15 amino acids. Germline V CDR1 and CDR2: MDHEN, SYDVKM. The V and J ends lost 5 bases and 9 bases respectively, with 20 bases between them. The CDR3 nucleotides read TGTGCCAGCAGTAGCTTTTTCGGGTTTAACCCGCCCCAGCATTTT. Translation gives CASSSFFGFNPPQHF. The full variable domain, with the rest looked up from reference TRBV28 and TRBJ1-5, is DVKVTQSSRYLVKRTGEKVFLECVQDMDHENMFWYRQDPGLGLRLIYFSYDVKMKEKGDIPEGYSVSREKKERFSLILESASTNQTSMYLCASSSFFGFNPPQHFGDGTRLSIL.

This sequence joins TRBV28 and TRBJ1-2; D remains unclear. Germline V lookup: CDR1 MDHEN, CDR2 SYDVKM. This CDR3 has 13 residues. The V end lost 4 bases, the J end lost 4 bases, and 10 bases lay between the germline ends. The CDR3 is CASSYSSPYGYTF. CDR3 in DNA: TGTGCCAGCAGTTACAGTAGTCCCTATGGCTACACCTTC.

The chain is built from TRBV4-1 and TRBJ2-4; TRBD2 matches 9 bases. The CDR3 is 17 residues long. Germline loops: CDR1 MGHRA, CDR2 YSYEKL. Unmatched junction bases numbered 11, after V lost 0 bases and J lost 8 bases. CDR3 nucleotide sequence: TGCGCCAGCAGCCAAGATGGAGCGGGAGGTACGTACGACATTCAGTACTTC. Residues: CASSQDGAGGTYDIQYF.

This chain connects TRBV7-3 to TRBJ2-3; weak D call: TRBD1 (5 bases). CDR3 size: 15 residues. Deletions cut 3 bases from V and 1 base from J, with 11 bases between. The germline CDR1 and CDR2 sequences are SGHTA and FQGTGA. The CDR3 DNA sequence: TGTGCCAGCAGCTTGAGGACAAGGGGCACAGATACGCAGTATTTT. It encodes CASSLRTRGTDTQYF.

The chain combines TRBV7-3 with TRBJ1-2; tentative D call: TRBD1 (5 bases). The CDR3 length is 13 residues. The V gene's germline CDR1 is SGHTA and CDR2 FQGTGA. V was clipped by 5 bases and J by 5 bases, with 12 bases between them. The CDR3: CASSPDRAYGYTF. CDR3 bases: TGTGCCAGCAGCCCAGACAGAGCTTATGGCTACACCTTC.